Shown below are 24 T cell receptor beta chains from a single sample sequenced in a study of blood T cell repertoires in COVID-19. The protocol was immunoSEQ multiplex PCR, while the TCRdb copy is restricted to in-frame clones and leaves out a portion. Of under 200,000 clones in the sample, around four fifths were seen once. Sequenced: PBMCs or T cells enriched from blood (not recorded which). The source is a woman aged 60 to 75 who had recovered from COVID-19.

This clone occurred once. The CDR3 protein is CASSLSSFRVLQPQHF. In nucleotides, the CDR3 is TGTGCCAGCAGTTTATCCTCATTCAGGGTGCTTCAGCCCCAGCATTTT. The rearrangement links TRBV28 to TRBJ1-5; weak D call: TRBD1 (5 bases). This CDR3 comprises 16 residues. Trimming took 1 base from V and 6 from J, leaving 16 bases between them. Germline CDR1 reads MDHEN; CDR2 reads SYDVKM.

The chain joins TRBV10-3 to TRBJ2-7; D gene ambiguous. CDR3 length equals 13 residues. CDR1 and CDR2 from the germline V gene are ENHRY and SYGVKD. The V end lost 0 bases, the J end lost 6 bases, and 9 bases lay between the germline ends. The CDR3: CAISESAPGEQYF. The CDR3 bases are TGTGCCATCAGTGAGTCGGCCCCGGGCGAGCAGTACTTC.

The chain has TRBV20-1 and TRBJ1-1; a possible D gene is TRBD1 (6 bases). The length of the CDR3 is 10 residues. Germline V CDR1 and CDR2: DFQATT, SNEGSKA (reference sequence). The V and J ends lost 5 bases and 7 bases respectively, with 8 bases between them. The CDR3 loop is CSASGVEAFF. DNA of the CDR3: TGCAGTGCTTCAGGGGTTGAAGCTTTCTTT.

V is TRBV9 and J is TRBJ2-5; unclear D gene. CDR3 length: 13 residues. Trimming stripped 3 bases from V and 5 bases from J, with 11 bases between. Germline CDR1 and CDR2: SGDLS and YYNGEE. CDR3: CASSAGTRETQYF. The CDR3 DNA sequence: TGTGCCAGCAGCGCCGGCACCAGGGAGACCCAGTACTTC.

This clone was detected once. V gene TRBV18 combines with J gene TRBJ1-2; D is unresolved. V was clipped by 0 bases and J by 4 bases, with 15 bases between them. CDR3 length: 16 amino acids. The germline gives CDR1 KGHSH, CDR2 LQKENI. The CDR3 coding sequence is TGTGCCAGCTCACCACCGGGAGGGAACCGACTCTATGGCTACACCTTC. It encodes CASSPPGGNRLYGYTF.

The genes are TRBV7-9 and TRBJ1-4; no clear D gene. Germline V gene data show CDR1 as SEHNR and CDR2 as FQNEAQ (reference sequence). The CDR3 has 17 amino acids. The V gene lost 1 base and the J gene lost 2 bases, with 14 bases spanning the gap. CDR3 region: CASSLVRGFSTNEKLFF. The CDR3 bases are TGTGCCAGCAGCTTAGTTCGGGGTTTTTCGACTAATGAAAAACTGTTTTTT.

The chain has TRBV4-1 and TRBJ2-1; D gene ambiguous. The CDR3 is made up of 14 amino acids. Germline CDR1 is MGHRA and CDR2 is YSYEKL. Trimming cost V 1 base and J 5 bases, with 9 bases left between them. Here the CDR3 DNA reads TGCGCCAGCAGCCAAGTGTACAGAGACAATGAGCAGTTCTTC. It translates to CASSQVYRDNEQFF.

This clone came up a few times. The V and J genes are TRBV5-1 and TRBJ2-7, with TRBD1 matching over 7 bases. The trim removed 4 bases at V and 2 bases at J, leaving 6 bases unmatched. The CDR3 extends over 14 amino acids. Germline V gives CDR1 SGHRS, CDR2 YFSETQ. The CDR3: CASSPQGDTYEQYF. For the CDR3, the DNA is TGCGCCAGCAGCCCTCAGGGGGACACCTACGAGCAGTACTTC.

The chain is built from TRBV9 and TRBJ1-1; 7 nucleotides agree with TRBD1. The CDR3 has 17 amino acids. The trim removed 3 bases at V and 1 base at J, leaving 12 bases unmatched. The germline gives CDR1 SGDLS, CDR2 YYNGEE. CDR3 amino acids: CASSATEHRGGNTEAFF. Here the CDR3 DNA reads TGTGCCAGCAGCGCGACAGAACACAGGGGAGGGAACACTGAAGCTTTCTTT.

This sequence joins TRBV19 and TRBJ1-2; D remains unclear. Trimming stripped 7 bases from V and 5 bases from J, with 11 bases between. The CDR3 consists of 12 residues. CDR1 is LNHDA and CDR2 is SQIVND in the germline V gene (reference sequence). CDR3 nucleotide sequence: TGTGCCAGTACCGATCGAGAGTATGGCTACACCTTC. Translated, it gives CASTDREYGYTF.

J is TRBJ1-1 and V is TRBV5-1; D is perhaps TRBD1 (5 bases). Germline CDR1 reads SGHRS; CDR2 reads YFSETQ. Trimming removed 0 bases from V and 0 bases from J, with 12 bases in between. There are 16 residues in the CDR3. The CDR3 is CASSLVFQGMNTEAFF. CDR3 coding DNA: TGCGCCAGCAGCTTGGTTTTTCAGGGCATGAACACTGAAGCTTTCTTT.

The table lists this clone with a count of one. The chain combines TRBV5-1 with TRBJ2-2, with 8 bases identical to TRBD2. Trimming removed 0 bases from V and 0 bases from J; junction bases left unmatched: 10. This CDR3 spans 19 amino acids. The germline V gene encodes CDR1 SGHRS and CDR2 YFSETQ. This CDR3 reads CASSLGTSLLLANTGELFF. The CDR3 nucleotides are TGCGCCAGCAGCTTGGGGACTAGCCTTCTTCTCGCGAACACCGGGGAGCTGTTTTTT.

Points on this clone: Distinct nucleotide sequences in the sample also encode this CDR3. V usage is TRBV5-1 and J usage is TRBJ2-5; 7 bases map to TRBD1. Germline V gene sequence: CDR1 SGHRS, CDR2 YFSETQ. V lost 1 base, J lost 3 bases, and 0 bases stayed unmatched. The CDR3 consists of 13 residues. The DNA for the CDR3 is TGCGCCAGCAGCTTGACAGGGGAAGAGACCCAGTACTTC. Translating gives CASSLTGEETQYF.

The chain employs TRBV11-2 and TRBJ2-1; TRBD2 aligns across 12 bases. Germline assignment: CDR1 SGHAT and CDR2 FQNNGV. V was pared by 0 bases and J by 9 bases, with 6 bases of the junction left unmatched. This CDR3 comprises 16 residues. DNA for the CDR3: TGTGCCAGCAGCTTAGAGGTGACTAGCGGGAGCAGTGAGCAGTTCTTC. It is translated as CASSLEVTSGSSEQFF.

J is TRBJ2-7 and V is TRBV9, with D possibly being TRBD1 (6 bases). Germline CDR1 is SGDLS and CDR2 is YYNGEE. The CDR3 sequence is 15 residues long. Trimming took off 0 bases at V and 7 bases at J, with 17 bases between the two ends. CDR3 protein: CASSVGTGSSGEQYF. The CDR3 DNA reads as TGTGCCAGCAGCGTAGGAACAGGGTCAAGTGGAGAGCAGTACTTC.

The J gene is TRBJ2-1, the V gene TRBV7-9, with 8 nucleotides matching TRBD2. This CDR3 contains 15 residues. With V trimmed by 6 bases and J by 8 bases, 12 bases remained unmatched. In germline, CDR1 is SEHNR, CDR2 FQNEAQ (reference sequence). The CDR3: CASSFIAGLGHEQFF. The CDR3 DNA follows: TGTGCCAGCAGTTTCATAGCGGGACTGGGTCATGAGCAGTTCTTC.

This clone occurred a few times. The chain employs TRBV27 and TRBJ1-1, with D perhaps TRBD1 (6 bases). The CDR3 runs to 15 residues. CDR1 is MNHEY and CDR2 is SMNVEV in the germline V gene (reference sequence). V lost 4 bases and J 5 bases, leaving 17 bases between the germline ends. CDR3 sequence reads: CASSSGGAIRTEAFF. The CDR3 bases are TGTGCCAGCAGTTCGGGGGGGGCAATAAGGACTGAAGCTTTCTTT.

A note on this clone: Germline and junction disagree at one end, which may indicate a read error. Other nucleotide sequences from this sample produce the same CDR3. The chain uses TRBV9 and TRBJ2-5; a possible D gene is TRBD2 (5 bases). CDR3 length: 15 amino acids. The germline gives CDR1 SGDLS, CDR2 YYNGEE. In DNA form, the CDR3 reads TGTGCCAGTAGCGTCTCGTCCTCCCGGCAAGAGACCCAGTACTTC. Protein sequence: CASSVSSSRQETQYF.

This clone was seen only a few times. The chain has TRBV18 and TRBJ1-3; no reliable D call. Germline CDR1 and CDR2: KGHSH and LQKENI. Trimming stripped 6 bases from V and 0 bases from J, with 12 bases between. The CDR3 length is 15 residues. This chain's CDR3 is CASSLTEASGNTIYF. The CDR3 coding sequence is TGTGCCAGCTCCCTCACGGAGGCCTCTGGAAACACCATATATTTT.

This clone was found once. This rearrangement joins TRBV27 to TRBJ2-7, with D possibly matching TRBD1 (6 bases). CDR3 length equals 16 residues. Looked up from germline, CDR1 is MNHEY and CDR2 is SMNVEV (reference sequence). The ends were cut back, 1 base at V and 2 bases at J, with 15 bases in the middle. The CDR3 here is CASSLYQGHQTYEQYF. The CDR3 nucleotides read TGTGCCAGCAGTTTATATCAGGGACACCAGACCTACGAGCAGTACTTC.

This chain joins TRBV7-9 and TRBJ1-4, with D tentatively TRBD1 (5 bases). CDR1 and CDR2 (germline): SEHNR, FQNEAQ (reference sequence). The CDR3 loop spans 16 amino acids. Deletions cut 5 bases from V and 6 bases from J, with 19 bases between. The CDR3 reads CASSDARGAGYEKLFF. In DNA, the CDR3 is TGTGCCAGCAGCGACGCGAGGGGAGCGGGTTATGAAAAACTGTTTTTT.

V usage is TRBV30 and J usage is TRBJ2-2, with D unresolved. V lost 0 bases and J lost 0, with 5 bases in between. The germline gives CDR1 GTSNPN, CDR2 SVGIG (reference sequence). The CDR3 is 14 residues long. The CDR3 DNA reads TGTGCCTGGAGTGTCCTATCGAACACCGGGGAGCTGTTTTTT. This encodes CAWSVLSNTGELFF.

This clone was detected ten times or more. This sequence joins TRBV7-3 and TRBJ1-2; tentative D call: TRBD1 (5 bases). CDR1 and CDR2 (germline): SGHTA, FQGTGA. This CDR3 is 14 amino acids long. The ends were cut back, 2 bases at V and 8 bases at J, with 15 bases in the middle. As DNA, the CDR3 is TGTGCCAGCAGCTTAGGAGGGACGCGAGGGGGCTACACCTTC. Translated, it gives CASSLGGTRGGYTF.

This clone was detected only a few times. V is TRBV2 and J is TRBJ1-5, with 8 bases matching TRBD1. Looked up from germline, CDR1 is SNHLY and CDR2 is FYNNEI. The CDR3 runs 13 residues. V trimming: 6 bases; J trimming: 2 bases; junction bases outside the gene matches: 0. The CDR3 is CASRGQGNQPQHF. The DNA of the CDR3 is TGTGCCAGCAGGGGACAGGGCAATCAGCCCCAGCATTTT.